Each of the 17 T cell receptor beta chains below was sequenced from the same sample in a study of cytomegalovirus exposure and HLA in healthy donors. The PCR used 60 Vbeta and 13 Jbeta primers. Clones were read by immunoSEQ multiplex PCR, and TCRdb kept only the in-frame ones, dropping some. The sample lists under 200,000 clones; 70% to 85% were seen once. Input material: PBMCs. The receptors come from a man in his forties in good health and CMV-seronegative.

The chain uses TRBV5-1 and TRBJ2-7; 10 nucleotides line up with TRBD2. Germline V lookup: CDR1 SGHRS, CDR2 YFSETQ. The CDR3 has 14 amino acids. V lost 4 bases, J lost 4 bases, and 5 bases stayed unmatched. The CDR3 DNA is TGCGCCAGCAGCGCTAGCGGGAGTATGTACGAGCAGTACTTC. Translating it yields CASSASGSMYEQYF.

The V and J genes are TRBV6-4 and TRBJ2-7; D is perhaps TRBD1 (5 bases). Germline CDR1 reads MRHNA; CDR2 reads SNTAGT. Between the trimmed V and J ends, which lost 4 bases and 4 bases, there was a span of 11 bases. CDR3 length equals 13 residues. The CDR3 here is CASSVGLGYEQYF. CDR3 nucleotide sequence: TGTGCCAGCAGTGTGGGGCTGGGTTACGAGCAGTACTTC.

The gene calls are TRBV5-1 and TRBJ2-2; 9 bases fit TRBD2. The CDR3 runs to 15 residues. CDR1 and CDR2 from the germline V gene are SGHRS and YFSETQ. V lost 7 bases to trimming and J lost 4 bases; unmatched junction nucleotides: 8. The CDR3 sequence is CASRTSALVTGELFF. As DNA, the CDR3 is TGCGCCAGCCGGACTAGCGCCCTCGTCACCGGGGAGCTGTTTTTT.

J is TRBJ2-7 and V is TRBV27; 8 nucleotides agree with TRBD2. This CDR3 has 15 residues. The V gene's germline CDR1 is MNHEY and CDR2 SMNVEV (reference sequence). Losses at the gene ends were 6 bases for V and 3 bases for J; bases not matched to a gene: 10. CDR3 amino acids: CASSRAGTSDYEQYF. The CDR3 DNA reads TGTGCCAGCAGCCGTGCCGGGACTAGTGACTACGAGCAGTACTTC.

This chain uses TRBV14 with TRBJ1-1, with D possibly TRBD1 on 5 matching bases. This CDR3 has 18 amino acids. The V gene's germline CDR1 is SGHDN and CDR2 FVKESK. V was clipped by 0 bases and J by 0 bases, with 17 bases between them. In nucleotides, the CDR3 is TGTGCCAGCAGCCAAGATAAGTATAGGGGATCCATGAACACTGAAGCTTTCTTT. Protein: CASSQDKYRGSMNTEAFF.

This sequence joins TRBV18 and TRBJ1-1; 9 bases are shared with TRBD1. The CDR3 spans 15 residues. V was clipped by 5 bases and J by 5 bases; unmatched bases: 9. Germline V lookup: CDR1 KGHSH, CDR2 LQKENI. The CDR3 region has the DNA TGTGCCAGCTCATTTACCGGGACAGGGTCTACTGAAGCTTTCTTT. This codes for CASSFTGTGSTEAFF.

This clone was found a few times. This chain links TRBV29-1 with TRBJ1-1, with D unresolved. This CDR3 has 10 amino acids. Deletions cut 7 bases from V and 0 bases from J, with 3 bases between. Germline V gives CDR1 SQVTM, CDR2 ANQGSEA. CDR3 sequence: CSGVNTEAFF. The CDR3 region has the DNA TGCAGCGGCGTGAACACTGAAGCTTTCTTT.

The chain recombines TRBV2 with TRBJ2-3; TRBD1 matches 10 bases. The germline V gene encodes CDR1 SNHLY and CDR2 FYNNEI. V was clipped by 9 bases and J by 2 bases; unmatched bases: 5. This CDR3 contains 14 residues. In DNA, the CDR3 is TGTGCCAGTGGGACAGGGGACGTCACAGATACGCAGTATTTT. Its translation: CASGTGDVTDTQYF.

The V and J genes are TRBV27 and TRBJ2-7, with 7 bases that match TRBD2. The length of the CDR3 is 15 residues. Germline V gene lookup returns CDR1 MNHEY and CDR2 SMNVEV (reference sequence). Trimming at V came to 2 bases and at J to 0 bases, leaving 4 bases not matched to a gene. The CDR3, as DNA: TGTGCCAGCAGTTTACAGGGACTAAGCTCCTACGAGCAGTACTTC. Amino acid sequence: CASSLQGLSSYEQYF.

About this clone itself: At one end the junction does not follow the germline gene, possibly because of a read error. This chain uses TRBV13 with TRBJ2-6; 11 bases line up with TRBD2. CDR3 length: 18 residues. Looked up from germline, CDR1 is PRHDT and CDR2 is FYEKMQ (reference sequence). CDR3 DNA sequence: TGTGCCAGCAGCTTAGGGACTAGCGGGAACTCTGGGGCCAACGGCCTGACTTTC. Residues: CASSLGTSGNSGANGLTF.

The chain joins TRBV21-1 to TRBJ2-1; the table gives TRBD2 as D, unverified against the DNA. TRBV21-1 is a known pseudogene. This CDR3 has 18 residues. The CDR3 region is CASSKEGRSTSGQIRQFF. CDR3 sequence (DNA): TGTGCCAGCAGCAAAGAAGGGAGGTCGACTAGCGGACAGATCCGGCAGTTCTTC.

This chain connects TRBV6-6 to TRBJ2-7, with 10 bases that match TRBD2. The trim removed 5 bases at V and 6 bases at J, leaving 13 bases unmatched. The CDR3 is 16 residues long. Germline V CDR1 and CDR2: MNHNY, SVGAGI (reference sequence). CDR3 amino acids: CASSPSSGSMIVEQYF. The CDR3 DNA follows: TGTGCCAGCAGTCCCTCTAGCGGGAGCATGATCGTCGAGCAGTACTTC.

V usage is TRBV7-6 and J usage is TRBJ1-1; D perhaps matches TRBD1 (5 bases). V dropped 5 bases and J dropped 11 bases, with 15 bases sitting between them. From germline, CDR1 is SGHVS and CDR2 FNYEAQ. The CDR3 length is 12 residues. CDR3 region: CASSPGGFGAFF. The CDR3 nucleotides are TGTGCCAGCAGCCCCGGGGGATTCGGGGCTTTCTTT.

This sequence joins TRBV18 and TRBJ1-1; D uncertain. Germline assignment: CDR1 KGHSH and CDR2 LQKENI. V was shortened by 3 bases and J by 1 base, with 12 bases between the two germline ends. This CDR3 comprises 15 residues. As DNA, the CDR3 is TGTGCCAGCTCACCGGGAGGATCTAGGAACACTGAAGCTTTCTTT. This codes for CASSPGGSRNTEAFF.

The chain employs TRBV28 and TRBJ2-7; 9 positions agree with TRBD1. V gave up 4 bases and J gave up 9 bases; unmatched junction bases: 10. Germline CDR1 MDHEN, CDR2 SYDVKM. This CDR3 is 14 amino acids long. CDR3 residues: CASSSTGQGQWQYF. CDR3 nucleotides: TGTGCCAGCAGTTCCACGGGACAGGGTCAGTGGCAGTACTTC. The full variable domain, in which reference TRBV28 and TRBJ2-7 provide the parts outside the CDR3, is DVKVTQSSRYLVKRTGEKVFLECVQDMDHENMFWYRQDPGLGLRLIYFSYDVKMKEKGDIPEGYSVSREKKERFSLILESASTNQTSMYLCASSSTGQGQWQYFGPGTRLTVT.

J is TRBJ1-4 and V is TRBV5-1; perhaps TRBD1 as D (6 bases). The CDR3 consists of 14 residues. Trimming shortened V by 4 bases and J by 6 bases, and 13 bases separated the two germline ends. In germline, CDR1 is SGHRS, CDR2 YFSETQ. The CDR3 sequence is CASSLGGGDEKLFF. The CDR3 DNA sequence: TGCGCCAGCAGCCTCGGGGGGGGCGATGAAAAACTGTTTTTT.

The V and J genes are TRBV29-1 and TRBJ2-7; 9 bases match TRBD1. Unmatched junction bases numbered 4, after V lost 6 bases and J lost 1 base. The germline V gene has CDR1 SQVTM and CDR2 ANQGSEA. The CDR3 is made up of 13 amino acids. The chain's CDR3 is CSVSDRGSYEQYF. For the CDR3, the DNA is TGCAGCGTCTCGGACAGGGGTTCCTACGAGCAGTACTTC.